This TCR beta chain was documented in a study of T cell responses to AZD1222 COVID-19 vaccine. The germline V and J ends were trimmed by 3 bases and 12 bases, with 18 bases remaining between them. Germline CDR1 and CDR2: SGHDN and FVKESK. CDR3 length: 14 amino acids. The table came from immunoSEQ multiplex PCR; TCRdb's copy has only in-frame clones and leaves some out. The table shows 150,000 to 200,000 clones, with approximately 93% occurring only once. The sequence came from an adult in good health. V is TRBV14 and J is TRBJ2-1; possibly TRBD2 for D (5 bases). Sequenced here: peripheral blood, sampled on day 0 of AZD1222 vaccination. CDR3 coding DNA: TGTGCCAGCAGCCAGAACCTAGCCGTTGGCCGGCAGTTCTTC. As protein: CASSQNLAVGRQFF. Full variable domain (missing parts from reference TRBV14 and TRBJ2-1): EAGVTQFPSHSVIEKGQTVTLRCDPISGHDNLYWYRRVMGKEIKFLLHFVKESKQDESGMPNNRFLAERTGGTYSTLKVQPAELEDSGVYFCASSQNLAVGRQFFGPGTRLTVL.